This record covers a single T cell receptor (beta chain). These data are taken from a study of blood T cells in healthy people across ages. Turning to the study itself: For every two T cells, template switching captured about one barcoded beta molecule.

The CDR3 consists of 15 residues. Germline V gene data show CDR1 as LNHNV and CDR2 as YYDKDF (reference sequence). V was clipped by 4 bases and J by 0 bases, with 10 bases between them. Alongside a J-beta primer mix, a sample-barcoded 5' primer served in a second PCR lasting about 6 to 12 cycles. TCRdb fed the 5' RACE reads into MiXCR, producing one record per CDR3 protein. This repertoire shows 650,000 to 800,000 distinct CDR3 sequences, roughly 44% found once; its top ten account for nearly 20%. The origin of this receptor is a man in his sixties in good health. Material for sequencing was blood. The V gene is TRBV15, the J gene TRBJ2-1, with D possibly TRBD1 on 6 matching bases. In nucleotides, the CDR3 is TGTGCCACCAGCAACGACAGGAGCTCCTACAATGAGCAGTTCTTC. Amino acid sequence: CATSNDRSSYNEQFF.